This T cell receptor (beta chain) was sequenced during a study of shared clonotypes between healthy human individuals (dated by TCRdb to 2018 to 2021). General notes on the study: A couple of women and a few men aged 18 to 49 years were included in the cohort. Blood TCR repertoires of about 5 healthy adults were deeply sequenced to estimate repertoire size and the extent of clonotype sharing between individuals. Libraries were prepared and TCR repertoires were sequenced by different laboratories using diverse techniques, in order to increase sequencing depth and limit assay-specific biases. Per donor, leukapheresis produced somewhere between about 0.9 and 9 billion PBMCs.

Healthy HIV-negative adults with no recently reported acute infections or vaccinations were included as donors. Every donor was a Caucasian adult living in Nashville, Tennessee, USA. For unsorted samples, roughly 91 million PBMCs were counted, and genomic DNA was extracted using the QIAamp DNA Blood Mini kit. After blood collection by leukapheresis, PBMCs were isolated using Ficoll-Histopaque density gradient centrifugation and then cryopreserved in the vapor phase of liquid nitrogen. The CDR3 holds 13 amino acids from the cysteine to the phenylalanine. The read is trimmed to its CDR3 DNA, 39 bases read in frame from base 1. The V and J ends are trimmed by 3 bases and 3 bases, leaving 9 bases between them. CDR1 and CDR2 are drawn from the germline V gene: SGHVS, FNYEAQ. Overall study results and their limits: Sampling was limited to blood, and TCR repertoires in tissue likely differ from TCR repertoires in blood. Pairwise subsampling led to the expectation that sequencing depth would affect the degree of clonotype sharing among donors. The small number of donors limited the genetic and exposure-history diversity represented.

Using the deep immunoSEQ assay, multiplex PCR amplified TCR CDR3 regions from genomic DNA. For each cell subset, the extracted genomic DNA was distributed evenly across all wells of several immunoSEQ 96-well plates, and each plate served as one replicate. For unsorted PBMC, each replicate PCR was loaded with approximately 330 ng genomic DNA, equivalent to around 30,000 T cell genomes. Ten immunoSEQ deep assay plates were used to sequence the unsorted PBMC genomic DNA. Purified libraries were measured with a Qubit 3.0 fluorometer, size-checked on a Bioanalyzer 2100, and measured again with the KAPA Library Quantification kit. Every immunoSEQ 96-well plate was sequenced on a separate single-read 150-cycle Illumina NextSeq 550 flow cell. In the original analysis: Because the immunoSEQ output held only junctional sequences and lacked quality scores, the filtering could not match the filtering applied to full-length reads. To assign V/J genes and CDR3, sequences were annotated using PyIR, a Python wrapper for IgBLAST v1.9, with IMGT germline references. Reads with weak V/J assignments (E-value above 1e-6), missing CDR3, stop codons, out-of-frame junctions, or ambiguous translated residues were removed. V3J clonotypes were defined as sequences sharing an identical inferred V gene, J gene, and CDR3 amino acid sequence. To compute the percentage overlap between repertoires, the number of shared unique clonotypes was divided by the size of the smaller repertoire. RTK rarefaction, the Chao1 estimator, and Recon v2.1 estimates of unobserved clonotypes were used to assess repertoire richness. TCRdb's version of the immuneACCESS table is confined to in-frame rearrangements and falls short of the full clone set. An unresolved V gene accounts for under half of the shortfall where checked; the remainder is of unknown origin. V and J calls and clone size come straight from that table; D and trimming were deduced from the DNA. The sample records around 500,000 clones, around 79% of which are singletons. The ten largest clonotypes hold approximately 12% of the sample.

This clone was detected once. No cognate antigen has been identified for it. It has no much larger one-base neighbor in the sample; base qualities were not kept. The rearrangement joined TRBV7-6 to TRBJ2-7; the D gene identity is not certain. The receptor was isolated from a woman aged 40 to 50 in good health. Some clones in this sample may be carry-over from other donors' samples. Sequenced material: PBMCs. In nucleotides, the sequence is TGTGCCAGCAGCTTTGGACCTATCTACGAGCAGTACTTC. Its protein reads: CASSFGPIYEQYF.